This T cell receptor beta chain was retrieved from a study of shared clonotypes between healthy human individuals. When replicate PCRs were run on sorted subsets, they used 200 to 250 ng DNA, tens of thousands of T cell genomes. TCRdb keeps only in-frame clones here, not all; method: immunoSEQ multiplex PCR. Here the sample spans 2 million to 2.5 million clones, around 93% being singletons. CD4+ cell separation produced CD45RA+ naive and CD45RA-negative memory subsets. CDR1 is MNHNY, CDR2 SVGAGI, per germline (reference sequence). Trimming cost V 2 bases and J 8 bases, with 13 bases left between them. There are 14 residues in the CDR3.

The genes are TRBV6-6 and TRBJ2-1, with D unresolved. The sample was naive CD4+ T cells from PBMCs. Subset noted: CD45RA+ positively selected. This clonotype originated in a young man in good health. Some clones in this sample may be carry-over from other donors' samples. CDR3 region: CASSYGLEVDEQFF. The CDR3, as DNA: TGTGCCAGCAGTTACGGGCTAGAGGTGGATGAGCAGTTCTTC.